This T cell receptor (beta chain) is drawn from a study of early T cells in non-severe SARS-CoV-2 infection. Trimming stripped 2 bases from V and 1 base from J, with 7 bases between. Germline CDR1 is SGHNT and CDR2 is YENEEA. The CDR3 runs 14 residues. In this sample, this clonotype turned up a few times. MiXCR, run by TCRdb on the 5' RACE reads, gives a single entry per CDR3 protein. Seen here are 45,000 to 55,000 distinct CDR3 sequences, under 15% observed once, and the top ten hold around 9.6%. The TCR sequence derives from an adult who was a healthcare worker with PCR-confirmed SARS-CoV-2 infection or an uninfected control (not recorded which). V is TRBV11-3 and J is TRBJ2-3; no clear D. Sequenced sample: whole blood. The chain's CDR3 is CASSLSQRTDTQYF. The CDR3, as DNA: TGTGCCAGCAGCTTAAGTCAGCGCACAGATACGCAGTATTTT. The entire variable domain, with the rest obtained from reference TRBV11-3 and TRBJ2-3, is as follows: EAGVVQSPRYKIIEKKQPVAFWCNPISGHNTLYWYLQNLGQGPELLIRYENEEAVDDSQLPKDRFSAERLKGVDSTLKIQPAELGDSAVYLCASSLSQRTDTQYFGPGTRLTVL.